One and the same sample provided the 30 T cell receptor beta chains below, sequenced in a study of regulatory T cells in long-lasting Graves disease. CDR3 regions were amplified by Arm-PCR using iRepertoire HTBI primers to build TCR beta libraries. TCRdb re-analysed the multiplex PCR reads in MiXCR, keeping a single row per CDR3 protein. The data show about 200,000 distinct CDR3 sequences, approximately 20% seen once. The time point here: newly diagnosed GD, antithyroid drugs for less than 3 months. PBMC RNA served as the TCR library source. The material sequenced was peripheral blood mononuclear cells (PBMCs), taken at new diagnosis, from a patient treated with antithyroid drugs. These receptor sequences come from a female donor with Graves disease.

This clonotype was seen ten or more times. This chain's CDR3 is CASSQAHDSNQPQHF. The CDR3 DNA is TGTGCCAGCAGCCAAGCACACGACAGCAATCAGCCCCAGCATTTT. This chain links TRBV3-1 with TRBJ1-5; no clear D. Trimming took off 1 base at V and 1 base at J, with 8 bases between the two ends. Germline V gene lookup returns CDR1 LGHDT and CDR2 YNNKEL (reference sequence). This CDR3 spans 15 amino acids. The variable domain in full, with the rest retrieved from reference TRBV3-1 and TRBJ1-5, is DTAVSQTPKYLVTQMGNDKSIKCEQNLGHDTMYWYKQDSKKFLKIMFSYNNKELIINETVPNRFSPKSPDKAHLNLHINSLELGDSAVYFCASSQAHDSNQPQHFGDGTRLSIL.

In regard to this clonotype: This likely came from a read error, as a far larger clone is one base away. The CDR3 does not end in the conserved phenylalanine or tryptophan, so this is likely a read error. The chain couples TRBV6-5 to TRBJ1-4; no clear D gene. The V and J ends lost 5 bases and 7 bases respectively, with 17 bases between them. Germline V gene sequence: CDR1 MNHEY, CDR2 SVGAGI. The CDR3 spans 15 residues. CDR3 DNA sequence: TGTGCCAGCAGTGGGCAAATGGGTTCAGCTGAAAAACTGTTTCTT. It yields the protein CASSGQMGSAEKLFL.

The table lists this clonotype with many counts. This chain connects TRBV20-1 to TRBJ2-3; 10 bases match TRBD2. Germline V gene sequence: CDR1 DFQATT, CDR2 SNEGSKA (reference sequence). The CDR3 has 16 amino acids. V was clipped by 6 bases and J by 0 bases; unmatched bases: 9. The CDR3 region has the DNA TGCAGTGCCACGGACCAGACTAGCGGGAGCACAGATACGCAGTATTTT. Protein product: CSATDQTSGSTDTQYF.

This clonotype was seen a few times. J is TRBJ2-1 and V is TRBV9; D is unclear. In germline, CDR1 is SGDLS, CDR2 YYNGEE. V was shortened by 1 base and J by 3 bases, with 5 bases between the two germline ends. This CDR3 is built from 13 residues. CDR3 coding DNA: TGTGCCAGCAGCGTATCACTCTACAATGAGCAGTTCTTC. It translates to CASSVSLYNEQFF.

The table lists this clonotype with many counts. The chain employs TRBV5-5 and TRBJ2-7, with 15 bases fitting TRBD2. Trimming cost V 5 bases and J 9 bases; bases outside gene matches: 12. Germline CDR1 and CDR2: SGHKS and YYEKEE (reference sequence). The CDR3 sequence is 16 residues long. The CDR3 reads CASRPSGLAGGNWQYF. For the CDR3, the DNA is TGTGCCAGCAGGCCCTCGGGACTAGCGGGAGGAAACTGGCAGTACTTC.

This clonotype was recorded at least ten times. This chain joins TRBV10-1 and TRBJ2-3; 9 nucleotides align to TRBD2. Germline-derived CDR1 and CDR2 are WNHNN and SYGVQD (reference sequence). Germline trimming cut 0 bases from V and 5 bases from J; bases unmatched to any gene: 6. This CDR3 contains 16 residues. The CDR3 DNA reads as TGCGCCAGCAGTGAGTCTTTAGCGGGAGTGTTAGATACGCAGTATTTT. It specifies CASSESLAGVLDTQYF.

This clonotype was picked up many times. Here the CDR3 reads CSASLRGLPETQYF. CDR3 bases: TGCAGTGCTAGTCTGAGGGGGCTCCCGGAGACCCAGTACTTC. This chain joins TRBV20-1 and TRBJ2-5; 7 bases align to TRBD1. Germline V gene sequence: CDR1 DFQATT, CDR2 SNEGSKA (reference sequence). The CDR3 spans 14 residues. V was clipped by 3 bases and J by 5 bases; unmatched bases: 9.

This clonotype came up many times. The junction shows a germline mismatch at one end, possibly a read error. CDR3 DNA sequence: TGTGCCAGCAGCGCCGACGCGGGACAGGGCCCACTCTTC. As protein: CASSADAGQGPLF. V is TRBV9 and J is TRBJ1-2; 9 nucleotides match TRBD1. The CDR3 covers 13 residues. Germline lookup yields CDR1 SGDLS and CDR2 YYNGEE.

This clonotype was seen repeatedly, ten times or more. J is TRBJ1-2 and V is TRBV18; 9 bases fit TRBD1. The CDR3 extends over 15 amino acids. The V and J ends lost 3 bases and 3 bases, in that order; junction bases with no gene match: 5. From germline, CDR1 is KGHSH and CDR2 LQKENI. CDR3 in amino acids: CASSPGQGFYYGYTF. The CDR3, as DNA: TGTGCCAGCTCACCGGGACAGGGTTTCTACTATGGCTACACCTTC.

This clonotype was detected many times. The rearrangement joins TRBV25-1 to TRBJ1-6; D possibly corresponds to TRBD1 (6 bases). Between the trimmed V and J ends, which lost 7 bases and 14 bases, there was a span of 15 bases. Looked up from germline, CDR1 is MGHDK and CDR2 is SYGVNS. CDR3 length: 12 residues. The DNA of the CDR3 is TGTGCCAGCACCGCACAGGGTAGGGCCCTCCACTTT. The encoded protein is CASTAQGRALHF.

This clonotype came up many times. V and J are TRBV11-2 and TRBJ2-1; 9 bases line up with TRBD2. Per the germline V gene, CDR1 is SGHAT and CDR2 is FQNNGV. The J segment lost 7 bases and the V segment lost 5 bases, leaving 3 bases of the junction unmatched. The CDR3 totals 13 residues. CDR3: CASSPGLANEQFF. The CDR3 DNA is TGTGCCAGCAGCCCGGGACTAGCTAATGAGCAGTTCTTC.

Worth noting for this clonotype: Possible read error: a much larger clone is one base away. This chain uses TRBV4-2 with TRBJ2-2, with TRBD2 matching 7 bases. Germline V gives CDR1 LGHNA, CDR2 YNFKEQ. The CDR3 covers 17 residues. The CDR3 region has the DNA TGTGCCAGCAGCCAAGAAGCTCCGGGCGGGGGAACCGGGGAGCCGTTTTTT. This gives the protein CASSQEAPGGGTGEPFF.

This clonotype has a count of ten or more. V is TRBV27 and J is TRBJ2-2, with 12 positions matching TRBD2. The CDR3 extends over 15 amino acids. The junction had 5 bases not matched to a gene; V was cut back by 6 bases and J by 6 bases. Germline CDR1 reads MNHEY; CDR2 reads SMNVEV (reference sequence). CDR3 DNA: TGTGCCAGCAGCCCACTAGCGGGAGGCGCCGGGGAGCTGTTTTTT. Translating it yields CASSPLAGGAGELFF.

Worth noting for this clonotype: A clone one base away is much larger, so this may be a read error. CDR3 amino acids: CASSIPQGAYNEQYF. The CDR3 region has the DNA TGTGCCAGTAGTATTCCGCAGGGAGCCTACAATGAGCAGTACTTC. The chain links TRBV19 to TRBJ2-5, with D tentatively TRBD1 or TRBD2 (5 bases each). This CDR3 is built from 15 residues. Trimming cost V 3 bases and J 11 bases, with 22 bases left between them. CDR1 LNHDA and CDR2 SQIVND come from the germline V gene (reference sequence).

As to this clonotype: One end of the junction does not line up with germline, which may come from a read error. The V call is TRBV7-9, the J call TRBJ2-4; 8 positions match TRBD2. CDR3 length equals 11 residues. Germline CDR1 and CDR2: SEHNR and FQNEAQ (reference sequence). The CDR3 coding sequence is TGTGCCAGCAGCACAGGGACTAGGAGGGACTTC. This gives the protein CASSTGTRRDF.

In this sample, this clonotype turned up once. With only one base between it and a far larger clone, this is likely a read error. The V call is TRBV4-3, the J call TRBJ1-4; unclear D gene. This CDR3 region has 15 residues. Germline values: CDR1 LGHNA, CDR2 YSLEER. The V gene lost 4 bases and the J gene lost 4 bases, with 13 bases spanning the gap. The CDR3 loop reads CASSRVYGYNEKLFF. In nucleotides, the CDR3 is TGCGCCAGCAGCCGAGTGTACGGGTATAATGAAAAACTGTTTTTT.

The chain employs TRBV11-2 and TRBJ1-1; D perhaps matches TRBD1 (6 bases). Per the germline V gene, CDR1 is SGHAT and CDR2 is FQNNGV. V was cut by 4 bases and J by 0 bases, with 15 bases left in between. The CDR3 runs 16 residues. This chain's CDR3 is CASSSGTKGMNTEAFF. The CDR3 DNA follows: TGTGCCAGCAGCTCCGGGACAAAGGGGATGAACACTGAAGCTTTCTTT.

This clonotype was seen a few times. A read error may be the cause here, since a much bigger clone is one base away. V gene TRBV7-8 combines with J gene TRBJ2-7; D unclear. The germline CDR1 and CDR2 sequences are SGHVS and FQNEAQ. The CDR3 sequence is 13 residues long. CDR3 nucleotide sequence: TGTACCAGCAGCTACTCACTGCTTGGCGAGCAGTACTTC. This translates into CTSSYSLLGEQYF.

This clonotype appeared many times. The chain combines TRBV4-3 with TRBJ2-7, with TRBD1 matching over 10 bases. Germline CDR1 LGHNA, CDR2 YSLEER. The CDR3 loop spans 15 amino acids. The J segment lost 3 bases and the V segment lost 0 bases, leaving 2 bases of the junction unmatched. CDR3 in DNA: TGCGCCAGCAGCCAAGATTGGACAGGGGGCTACGAGCAGTACTTC. Translated, it gives CASSQDWTGGYEQYF.

This clonotype was counted once. The J gene is TRBJ1-4, the V gene TRBV10-3; D not certain. Trimming stripped 3 bases from V and 8 bases from J, with 13 bases between. This CDR3 comprises 14 residues. Germline assignment: CDR1 ENHRY and CDR2 SYGVKD. The CDR3 DNA reads TGTGCCATCAGTGATAGTGGGCAGGAGGAAAAACTGTTTTTT. It encodes CAISDSGQEEKLFF.

This clonotype was detected many times. The gene calls are TRBV6-1 and TRBJ2-1; maybe TRBD1 (5 bases). V lost 5 bases and J lost 5, with 13 bases in between. Germline CDR1 is MNHNS and CDR2 is SASEGT. CDR3 length: 14 amino acids. The CDR3, as DNA: TGTGCCAGCAGTCCTGACAGATTCGACAATGAGCAGTTCTTC. This translates into CASSPDRFDNEQFF.

In regard to this clonotype: This probably arose from a read error, given a far larger clone one base away. The CDR3 does not close with the conserved phenylalanine or tryptophan, likely indicating a read error. The V call is TRBV11-2, the J call TRBJ2-2; TRBD2 matches 9 bases. V trimming: 3 bases; J trimming: 8 bases; junction bases outside the gene matches: 13. Germline loops: CDR1 SGHAT, CDR2 FQNNGV. CDR3 length: 17 amino acids. The CDR3: CASSFGKPAGGIGELFI. DNA of the CDR3: TGTGCCAGCAGCTTCGGGAAACCAGCGGGAGGTATTGGGGAGCTGTTTATT.

The J gene is TRBJ1-2, the V gene TRBV18; a possible D gene is TRBD1 (5 bases). V shed 3 bases and J shed 0 bases, with 20 bases lying between them. Germline V gene lookup returns CDR1 KGHSH and CDR2 LQKENI. There are 18 residues in the CDR3. CDR3 loop: CASSPTSRTTSSNYGYTF. The CDR3 DNA reads TGTGCCAGCTCACCGACCTCCAGGACAACTAGTTCTAACTATGGCTACACCTTC.

This clonotype was recorded a few times. A far larger clone is one base from this, pointing to a likely read error. The V gene is TRBV18, the J gene TRBJ2-1; 7 bases match TRBD1. The DNA end is more similar to TRBJ2-5, so the J call may be wrong. The CDR3 is 14 amino acids. Germline V CDR1 and CDR2: KGHSH, LQKENI. The CDR3 loop reads CASSPRQGEEAQYF. The CDR3 bases are TGTGCCAGCTCACCACGACAGGGCGAAGAGGCCCAGTACTTC.

As concerns this clonotype: It differs at one base from a far larger clone, so likely a read error. The chain combines TRBV20-1 with TRBJ2-1; 13 bases are shared with TRBD2. The J call may not be correct, given that the DNA end is closer to TRBJ2-5. The CDR3 is made up of 16 amino acids. CDR1 is DFQATT, CDR2 SNEGSKA, per germline (reference sequence). CDR3 coding DNA: TGCAGTACCACCAGGACTAGCGGGAGAGGAAAAGAGACCCAGTACTTC. It specifies CSTTRTSGRGKETQYF.

There are many counts of this clonotype. The chain is built from TRBV11-2 and TRBJ1-1; no clear D gene. Trimming took 0 bases from V and 8 from J, leaving 10 bases between them. The CDR3 length is 13 residues. CDR1 is SGHAT, CDR2 FQNNGV, per germline. The CDR3 loop is CASSLDLAAEAFF. The CDR3 DNA follows: TGTGCCAGCAGCTTAGATCTGGCCGCCGAAGCTTTCTTT. The complete variable domain, with remaining parts taken from reference TRBV11-2 and TRBJ1-1, reads EAGVAQSPRYKIIEKRQSVAFWCNPISGHATLYWYQQILGQGPKLLIQFQNNGVVDDSQLPKDRFSAERLKGVDSTLKIQPAKLEDSAVYLCASSLDLAAEAFFGQGTRLTVV.

This clonotype was seen just once. A junction end diverges from the germline sequence, so it may reflect a read error. V is TRBV6-1 and J is TRBJ1-1; TRBD1 matches 10 bases. The CDR3 has 14 amino acids. Germline V gives CDR1 MNHNS, CDR2 SASEGT. The CDR3 DNA reads TGTGCCAGCAGTAAAGCCGACAGGGGGCCTGAAGCTTTCTTT. This sequence encodes CASSKADRGPEAFF.

With regard to this clonotype: This sequence may be a read error, since a much larger clone differs from it by one base. V gene TRBV6-1 combines with J gene TRBJ2-1; 11 bases line up with TRBD2. In germline, CDR1 is MNHNS, CDR2 SASEGT. The CDR3 loop spans 17 amino acids. The CDR3 nucleotides are TGTGCCAGCAGAACCCCGGGACTAGCGGCCTCCTACAATGAGCAGTCCTTC. This codes for CASRTPGLAASYNEQSF.

The V and J genes are TRBV9 and TRBJ1-2; 7 nucleotides match TRBD1. V was clipped by 4 bases and J by 6 bases; unmatched bases: 12. This CDR3 contains 15 residues. Per the germline V gene, CDR1 is SGDLS and CDR2 is YYNGEE. The CDR3 coding sequence is TGTGCCAGCAGCCCGCAGACAGGGCGGCCTCATGGCTACACCTTC. This gives the protein CASSPQTGRPHGYTF.

This clonotype was seen at least ten times. V is TRBV18 and J is TRBJ1-5; no firm D call. The CDR3 has 14 residues. The V gene's germline CDR1 is KGHSH and CDR2 LQKENI. Trimming removed 3 bases at V and 2 bases at J, with 8 bases between. The CDR3 DNA sequence: TGTGCCAGCTCACCCAGTAAGGGCAATCAGCCCCAGCATTTT. Protein product: CASSPSKGNQPQHF.